This passage covers 27 T cell receptor beta chains from one sample sequenced in a study of shared clonotypes between healthy human individuals. Assay used: immunoSEQ multiplex PCR; TCRdb lists only in-frame clones, some missing. The sample lists over a million clones, roughly 96% occurring once. The sample taken for sequencing was naive CD4+ T cells sorted from blood. Sample subset: CD45RA+ positively selected. The receptors come from a man aged 25-40 years in good health.

The chain is built from TRBV6-1 and TRBJ2-5, with D perhaps assigned TRBD1 or TRBD2 (5 bases each). Trimming shortened V by 5 bases and J by 5 bases, and 15 bases separated the two germline ends. CDR1 is MNHNS and CDR2 is SASEGT in the germline V gene. This CDR3 region has 14 residues. CDR3 nucleotides: TGTGCCAGCAGTCGTGGGGGTAGGAGCGAGACCCAGTACTTC. Amino acids: CASSRGGRSETQYF.

The rearrangement joins TRBV5-1 to TRBJ2-1; 12 bases are shared with TRBD2. From germline, CDR1 is SGHRS and CDR2 YFSETQ. This CDR3 region has 16 residues. After removal of 2 bases from V and 5 bases from J, the junction contained 5 bases not matched to a gene. CDR3 DNA: TGCGCCAGCAGCTTACGACTAGCGGGAGATAACAATGAGCAGTTCTTC. Its protein is CASSLRLAGDNNEQFF.

This clone has a handful of counts. This chain joins TRBV5-1 and TRBJ2-1; D is possibly TRBD1 (6 bases). The germline V gene encodes CDR1 SGHRS and CDR2 YFSETQ. Between the trimmed V and J ends, which lost 0 bases and 6 bases, there was a span of 13 bases. This CDR3 has 15 residues. CDR3 DNA sequence: TGCGCCAGCAGCTTGGGGCCAGGGGTCCCCAATGAGCAGTTCTTC. It translates to CASSLGPGVPNEQFF. Based on the CDR3 plus reference TRBV5-1 and TRBJ2-1, the full variable domain is KAGVTQTPRYLIKTRGQQVTLSCSPISGHRSVSWYQQTPGQGLQFLFEYFSETQRNKGNFPGRFSGRQFSNSRSEMNVSTLELGDSALYLCASSLGPGVPNEQFFGPGTRLTVL.

The chain carries TRBV7-3 and TRBJ2-1; D is unresolved. The CDR3 contains 15 residues. Germline CDR1 and CDR2: SGHTA and FQGTGA. The V end was cut by 1 base, the J end by 2 bases, with 9 bases between. CDR3 nucleotide sequence: TGTGCCAGCAGCTTAATCCCCGGGCCCTACAATGAGCAGTTCTTC. Translating gives CASSLIPGPYNEQFF. Supplemented by reference TRBV7-3 and TRBJ2-1, the full variable domain reads GAGVSQTPSNKVTEKGKYVELRCDPISGHTALYWYRQSLGQGPEFLIYFQGTGAADDSGLPNDRFFAVRPEGSVSTLKIQRTERGDSAVYLCASSLIPGPYNEQFFGPGTRLTVL.

This clone appeared once. The V and J genes are TRBV23-1 and TRBJ1-4; D call uncertain. TRBV23-1 is classed as an ORF, of uncertain function. V was trimmed by 2 bases and J by 0 bases, leaving 4 bases between them. CDR3 length: 14 residues. Here the CDR3 DNA reads TGCGCCAGCAGTCAAATTGCAACTAATGAAAAACTGTTTTTT. Translation gives CASSQIATNEKLFF.

With regard to this clone: The junction and the germline gene differ at one end; a read error may be behind it. The V call is TRBV18, the J call TRBJ2-7, with TRBD1 identical over 8 bases. CDR1 is KGHSH, CDR2 LQKENI, per germline. This CDR3 is 17 amino acids long. CDR3 residues: CASSPPLGQGVSYGQYF. In nucleotides, the CDR3 is TGTGCCAGCTCACCACCGTTAGGACAGGGCGTCTCCTACGGGCAGTACTTC.

In this sample, this clone turned up once. The rearrangement uses TRBV14 and TRBJ2-2; tentatively, D is TRBD1 or TRBD2 (5 bases each). V gave up 1 base and J gave up 0 bases, with 12 bases separating them. Germline V CDR1 and CDR2: SGHDN, FVKESK. The CDR3 runs to 17 residues. CDR3 protein: CASSQAHGATNTGELFF. As DNA, the CDR3 is TGTGCCAGCAGCCAAGCTCACGGGGCGACGAACACCGGGGAGCTGTTTTTT.

This sequence joins TRBV30 and TRBJ2-3; 8 nucleotides align to TRBD2. With 1 base clipped from V and 4 bases from J, the junction kept 7 bases outside the gene matches. Per germline, CDR1 GTSNPN and CDR2 SVGIG (reference sequence). The CDR3 loop spans 15 amino acids. The DNA for the CDR3 is TGTGCCTGGAGTGGGACTAGCCGGGGGGCAGATACGCAGTATTTT. Its translation is CAWSGTSRGADTQYF.

The V call is TRBV10-3, the J call TRBJ2-3, with 7 bases aligning to TRBD2. This CDR3 comprises 17 residues. Germline lookup yields CDR1 ENHRY and CDR2 SYGVKD. V trimming: 2 bases; J trimming: 4 bases; junction bases outside the gene matches: 12. CDR3 residues: CAISEIGEGRGADTQYF. CDR3 nucleotides: TGTGCCATCAGTGAGATTGGGGAGGGACGCGGGGCAGATACGCAGTATTTT.

V and J are TRBV4-1 and TRBJ2-1; D possibly corresponds to TRBD2 (5 bases). This CDR3 has 14 amino acids. V was shortened by 1 base and J by 7 bases, with 11 bases between the two germline ends. CDR1 MGHRA and CDR2 YSYEKL come from the germline V gene. The CDR3 region is CASSQGPGVNEQFF. The CDR3 DNA sequence: TGCGCCAGCAGCCAAGGGCCCGGGGTAAATGAGCAGTTCTTC.

The chain couples TRBV6-1 to TRBJ2-4; D possibly corresponds to TRBD1 (6 bases). The CDR3 length is 14 residues. Germline CDR1 and CDR2: MNHNS and SASEGT. Deletions cut 6 bases from V and 8 bases from J, with 17 bases between. CDR3 amino acids: CASRYIQGVDIQYF. The CDR3 DNA is TGTGCCAGCAGATATATACAGGGCGTCGACATTCAGTACTTC.

V is TRBV19 and J is TRBJ1-2; D possibly corresponds to TRBD1 (5 bases). CDR3 length: 14 amino acids. Germline assignment: CDR1 LNHDA and CDR2 SQIVND (reference sequence). Trimming took 3 bases from V and 5 from J, leaving 13 bases between them. The CDR3 DNA is TGTGCCAGTAGTATTCGGGGCTTGGAGTATGGCTACACCTTC. It codes for CASSIRGLEYGYTF.

V and J are TRBV2 and TRBJ1-2, with 7 bases matching TRBD1. This CDR3 has 15 amino acids. Per germline, CDR1 SNHLY and CDR2 FYNNEI. J gave up 7 bases and V 4 bases, and 12 bases lay outside the gene matches. The CDR3 DNA follows: TGTGCCAGCAGTGCTAACAATTACAGGGGAGGTGGCTACACCTTC. Protein sequence: CASSANNYRGGGYTF.

Note on this clone: One end of the junction is discordant with germline, which a read error may explain. This chain uses TRBV25-1 with TRBJ2-2; no clear D. The CDR3 length is 12 residues. The germline V gene has CDR1 MGHDK and CDR2 SYGVNS. CDR3 in amino acids: CASRRNAGELFF. CDR3 nucleotides: TGTGCCAGCAGACGGAACGCCGGGGAGCTGTTTTTT.

The chain uses TRBV30 and TRBJ1-5; TRBD1 is a possible D gene (6 bases). The V and J ends lost 5 bases and 4 bases respectively, with 15 bases between them. Germline V lookup: CDR1 GTSNPN, CDR2 SVGIG (reference sequence). The CDR3 is made up of 14 amino acids. DNA for the CDR3: TGTGCCTGGGGCGGACAGCTTTATAATCAGCCCCAGCATTTT. Translated, it gives CAWGGQLYNQPQHF.

The chain uses TRBV28 and TRBJ2-1; 7 bases match TRBD1. V was clipped by 5 bases and J by 9 bases; unmatched bases: 13. Germline values: CDR1 MDHEN, CDR2 SYDVKM. The CDR3 length is 15 residues. CDR3 in amino acids: CASSGTVRRFAEQFF. In DNA form, the CDR3 reads TGTGCCAGCAGTGGGACAGTAAGAAGGTTCGCTGAGCAGTTCTTC.

The chain uses TRBV5-1 and TRBJ1-5; 7 bases line up with TRBD1. After removal of 2 bases from V and 5 bases from J, the junction contained 7 bases not matched to a gene. CDR1 is SGHRS and CDR2 is YFSETQ in the germline V gene. This CDR3 contains 15 residues. CDR3 nucleotide sequence: TGCGCCAGCAGCTTAGGGAGGGGGCGCGATCAGCCCCAGCATTTT. This codes for CASSLGRGRDQPQHF. The variable domain in full, completed from reference TRBV5-1 and TRBJ1-5, reads KAGVTQTPRYLIKTRGQQVTLSCSPISGHRSVSWYQQTPGQGLQFLFEYFSETQRNKGNFPGRFSGRQFSNSRSEMNVSTLELGDSALYLCASSLGRGRDQPQHFGDGTRLSIL.

The rearrangement links TRBV5-1 to TRBJ1-2; no firm D call. V was shortened by 2 bases and J by 4 bases, with 12 bases between the two germline ends. Germline CDR1 and CDR2: SGHRS and YFSETQ. This CDR3 has 14 residues. The CDR3 is CASSLEGESYGYTF. CDR3 DNA sequence: TGCGCCAGCAGCTTAGAGGGCGAGAGCTATGGCTACACCTTC.

The CDR3 here is CASRDRTYNEQFF. The DNA of the CDR3 is TGTGCCAGCAGGGACAGAACCTACAATGAGCAGTTCTTC. The gene calls are TRBV2 and TRBJ2-1; TRBD1 is a possible D gene (6 bases). With 6 bases removed from V and 2 bases from J, the gap between germline ends came to 8 bases. Per the germline V gene, CDR1 is SNHLY and CDR2 is FYNNEI. CDR3 length: 13 amino acids.

The CDR3 DNA sequence: TGTGCCAGCAGCTCCTTCCCCGACGCGGACAGGGCGTTGAACACTGAAGCTTTCTTT. Encoded protein: CASSSFPDADRALNTEAFF. The J gene is TRBJ1-1, the V gene TRBV7-9; 8 bases agree with TRBD1. Trimming removed 4 bases from V and 0 bases from J; junction bases left unmatched: 16. CDR3 length: 19 amino acids. The germline V gene encodes CDR1 SEHNR and CDR2 FQNEAQ (reference sequence).

The V and J genes are TRBV5-1 and TRBJ2-7; D not resolved. The CDR3 spans 15 residues. Germline CDR1 SGHRS, CDR2 YFSETQ. V shed 4 bases and J shed 4 bases, with 18 bases lying between them. Here the CDR3 reads CASSPSTSFVYEQYF. The DNA of the CDR3 is TGCGCCAGCAGCCCGAGCACCTCTTTCGTATACGAGCAGTACTTC.

The chain couples TRBV10-3 to TRBJ1-2, with D possibly matching TRBD1 (5 bases). Germline values: CDR1 ENHRY, CDR2 SYGVKD. The CDR3 has 15 residues. Between the trimmed V and J ends, which lost 4 bases and 6 bases, there was a span of 18 bases. CDR3 region: CAISGGRRPSDGYTF. DNA of the CDR3: TGTGCCATCAGTGGGGGCAGAAGGCCCTCCGATGGCTACACCTTC.

CDR3 region: CASSYSTSSYNEQFF. The CDR3 coding sequence is TGTGCCAGCAGCTACAGCACCAGCTCCTACAATGAGCAGTTCTTC. J is TRBJ2-1 and V is TRBV14; D call uncertain. Germline V CDR1 and CDR2: SGHDN, FVKESK. V was clipped by 5 bases and J by 0 bases, with 11 bases between them. The CDR3 has 15 residues. Complete variable domain (other parts from reference TRBV14 and TRBJ2-1): EAGVTQFPSHSVIEKGQTVTLRCDPISGHDNLYWYRRVMGKEIKFLLHFVKESKQDESGMPNNRFLAERTGGTYSTLKVQPAELEDSGVYFCASSYSTSSYNEQFFGPGTRLTVL.

The V call is TRBV7-2, the J call TRBJ1-2, with D maybe TRBD1 (5 bases). Per germline, CDR1 SGHTA and CDR2 FQGNSA. CDR3 length: 14 residues. V lost 5 bases to trimming and J lost 3 bases, with 13 bases between them. CDR3 in amino acids: CASSARDGDYGYTF. CDR3 nucleotides: TGTGCCAGCAGCGCCCGGGACGGAGACTATGGCTACACCTTC.

The V and J genes are TRBV9 and TRBJ1-2; possibly TRBD1 for D (6 bases). This CDR3 has 14 residues. V was pared by 0 bases and J by 4 bases, with 10 bases between. Germline assignment: CDR1 SGDLS and CDR2 YYNGEE. The CDR3 here is CASSVDQGTYGYTF. In nucleotides, the CDR3 is TGTGCCAGCAGCGTAGATCAGGGGACCTATGGCTACACCTTC.

The chain uses TRBV2 and TRBJ2-6; 7 positions agree with TRBD1. The CDR3 sequence is 18 residues long. After removal of 2 bases from V and 1 base from J, the junction contained 8 bases not matched to a gene. Germline CDR1 reads SNHLY; CDR2 reads FYNNEI. The CDR3, as DNA: TGTGCCAGCAGTGAAACCAGGGGGAAGATTTCTGGGGCCAACGTCCTGACTTTC. The encoded protein is CASSETRGKISGANVLTF.

This clone has a single count. This chain uses TRBV29-1 with TRBJ1-4; 9 positions match TRBD1. The germline CDR1 and CDR2 sequences are SQVTM and ANQGSEA. The length of the CDR3 is 16 residues. With 6 bases clipped from V and 8 bases from J, the junction kept 16 bases outside the gene matches. The CDR3 bases are TGCAGCGTAGAACCGGGACAGGGATCAACTGGCGAAAAACTGTTTTTT. It translates to CSVEPGQGSTGEKLFF.